The 17 T cell receptor beta chains in this list originate from one sample, sequenced in a study of T cell responses to AZD1222 COVID-19 vaccine. Profiling relied on immunoSEQ multiplex PCR, and the TCRdb table lists in-frame clones only, not all of them. The profile covers approximately 30,000 clones, with around 86% appearing a single time and approximately 10% taken by the ten largest. The starting material was peripheral blood, obtained 28 days after the second AZD1222 dose. These receptors came from an adult who received the AZD1222 COVID-19 vaccine.

CDR3 nucleotide sequence: TGTGCCAGCAGCTCCTCGGCACTAGCGGGAGGGCACGAGCAGTACTTC. Translating it yields CASSSSALAGGHEQYF. The chain couples TRBV11-2 to TRBJ2-7; TRBD2 matches 13 bases. J lost 5 bases, V lost 4 bases, and 8 bases had no gene match. Germline CDR1 and CDR2: SGHAT and FQNNGV. This CDR3 contains 16 residues.

The chain links TRBV19 to TRBJ1-1; 9 bases map to TRBD1. Germline V CDR1 and CDR2: LNHDA, SQIVND (reference sequence). The CDR3 contains 18 residues. Trimming took 5 bases from V and 1 from J; bases not matched to a gene: 14. CDR3 in DNA: TGTGCCAGTAGTTCCCCCCCCGGGACAGGGAGGGGGAACACTGAAGCTTTCTTT. The encoded protein is CASSSPPGTGRGNTEAFF.

The rearrangement links TRBV25-1 to TRBJ1-2; no clear D gene. CDR1 and CDR2 (germline): MGHDK, SYGVNS. The CDR3 has 14 amino acids. The V gene lost 0 bases and the J gene lost 4 bases, with 9 bases spanning the gap. CDR3: CASSEYGRSYGYTF. CDR3 sequence (DNA): TGTGCCAGCAGTGAATACGGGAGAAGCTATGGCTACACCTTC.

The gene calls are TRBV25-1 and TRBJ1-4; 8 positions agree with TRBD1. Germline V CDR1 and CDR2: MGHDK, SYGVNS. V trimming: 6 bases; J trimming: 0 bases; junction bases outside the gene matches: 9. The CDR3 runs to 17 residues. The CDR3 DNA is TGTGCCAGCAGCCGACAGGGGAGGGGGGCAACTAATGAAAAACTGTTTTTT. It codes for CASSRQGRGATNEKLFF.

The chain uses TRBV15 and TRBJ2-3; D might be TRBD1 (6 bases). The length of the CDR3 is 16 residues. CDR1 LNHNV and CDR2 YYDKDF come from the germline V gene (reference sequence). The ends were cut back, 5 bases at V and 6 bases at J, with 21 bases in the middle. In DNA, the CDR3 is TGTGCCACCAGCCCAACGCTCAATAAAGGGGGTGATACGCAGTATTTT. It specifies CATSPTLNKGGDTQYF.

This chain connects TRBV6-5 to TRBJ1-1, with D hard to call. CDR1 is MNHEY and CDR2 is SVGAGI in the germline V gene. CDR3 length equals 13 residues. V was shortened by 2 bases and J by 1 base, with 5 bases between the two germline ends. The CDR3 DNA is TGTGCCAGCAGTTACGTGCAGAACACTGAAGCTTTCTTT. This encodes CASSYVQNTEAFF.

The chain is built from TRBV19 and TRBJ2-5, with D tentatively TRBD2 (6 bases). Between the trimmed V and J ends, which lost 5 bases and 2 bases, there was a span of 15 bases. This CDR3 spans 15 amino acids. Germline loops: CDR1 LNHDA, CDR2 SQIVND (reference sequence). The CDR3 region is CASSSPGRGQETQYF. In DNA, the CDR3 is TGTGCCAGTAGTTCCCCTGGGCGGGGTCAAGAGACCCAGTACTTC.

The genes are TRBV19 and TRBJ2-4; the D gene is possibly TRBD1 (5 bases). The CDR3 sequence is 15 residues long. Germline values: CDR1 LNHDA, CDR2 SQIVND (reference sequence). Between the trimmed V and J ends, which lost 6 bases and 0 bases, there was a span of 12 bases. CDR3 sequence reads: CASSLTVLAKNIQYF. CDR3 DNA: TGTGCCAGTAGCCTGACAGTCCTAGCCAAAAACATTCAGTACTTC.

The gene calls are TRBV29-1 and TRBJ2-1, with a weak D call TRBD2 (8 bases). CDR1 is SQVTM and CDR2 is ANQGSEA in the germline V gene. The length of the CDR3 is 18 residues. V was trimmed by 7 bases and J by 3 bases, leaving 28 bases between them. CDR3 residues: CSALGSAGDSRLYNEQFF. CDR3 sequence (DNA): TGCAGCGCACTCGGGTCAGCGGGGGACAGTCGCCTCTACAATGAGCAGTTCTTC.

The V and J genes are TRBV7-8 and TRBJ1-2; possibly TRBD1 for D (5 bases). Per the germline V gene, CDR1 is SGHVS and CDR2 is FQNEAQ. Between the trimmed V and J ends, which lost 1 base and 8 bases, there was a span of 11 bases. CDR3 length equals 13 residues. CDR3 sequence (DNA): TGTGCCAGCAGCTTAGATGGTTGGGGGGGCTACACCTTC. It translates to CASSLDGWGGYTF. Based on the CDR3 plus reference TRBV7-8 and TRBJ1-2, the full variable domain is GAGVSQSPRYKVAKRGQDVALRCDPISGHVSLFWYQQALGQGPEFLTYFQNEAQLDKSGLPSDRFFAERPEGSVSTLKIQRTQQEDSAVYLCASSLDGWGGYTFGSGTRLTVV.

The gene calls are TRBV21-1 and TRBJ1-4; TRBD1 was called by the table and not checked on the DNA. TRBV21-1 is a listed pseudogene. The CDR3 length is 18 residues. CDR3 sequence (DNA): TGTGCCAGCACCCGTTTAAGAGGGGGCGGCCCCGGGGATGAAAAACTGTTTTTT. Protein product: CASTRLRGGGPGDEKLFF.

The chain recombines TRBV28 with TRBJ1-5, with TRBD1 matching 10 bases. There are 14 residues in the CDR3. J gave up 7 bases and V 6 bases, and 6 bases lay outside the gene matches. CDR1 is MDHEN and CDR2 is SYDVKM in the germline V gene. This CDR3 reads CASSQTGGGQPQHF. In nucleotides, the CDR3 is TGTGCCAGCAGCCAGACAGGGGGCGGACAGCCCCAGCATTTT. Using reference TRBV28 and TRBJ1-5 for the parts outside the CDR3, the full variable domain is DVKVTQSSRYLVKRTGEKVFLECVQDMDHENMFWYRQDPGLGLRLIYFSYDVKMKEKGDIPEGYSVSREKKERFSLILESASTNQTSMYLCASSQTGGGQPQHFGDGTRLSIL.

The V and J genes are TRBV5-1 and TRBJ2-3, with D unclear. Germline V gene lookup returns CDR1 SGHRS and CDR2 YFSETQ. Trimming stripped 0 bases from V and 3 bases from J, with 11 bases between. This CDR3 comprises 15 residues. CDR3 coding DNA: TGCGCCAGCAGCTTGGTTGGGGATTCGACAGATACGCAGTATTTT. This gives the protein CASSLVGDSTDTQYF.

The CDR3 DNA reads TGTGCCAGTAGTATAGGGGAACTGGGATCCGTGGAGACCCAGTACTTC. It yields the protein CASSIGELGSVETQYF. The chain combines TRBV19 with TRBJ2-5; no definite D call. V was pared by 1 base and J by 5 bases, with 17 bases between. The germline gives CDR1 LNHDA, CDR2 SQIVND (reference sequence). This CDR3 has 16 amino acids.

This rearrangement joins TRBV13 to TRBJ2-5, with 8 positions matching TRBD2. The V and J ends lost 1 base and 1 base, in that order; junction bases with no gene match: 5. The CDR3 contains 16 residues. Germline CDR1 PRHDT, CDR2 FYEKMQ (reference sequence). The CDR3 nucleotides are TGTGCCAGCAGCTTAGCTGGCGGGGGGACCCAAGAGACCCAGTACTTC. It yields the protein CASSLAGGGTQETQYF.

DNA of the CDR3: TGTGCCAGCAGCGGATCTGTGAACAGAGGCTCGTACTTC. Encoded protein: CASSGSVNRGSYF. V is TRBV2 and J is TRBJ2-4; D gene ambiguous. The CDR3 is made up of 13 amino acids. Germline values: CDR1 SNHLY, CDR2 FYNNEI. The ends were cut back, 6 bases at V and 15 bases at J, with 21 bases in the middle.

The chain carries TRBV28 and TRBJ2-7; no definite D call. The CDR3 has 12 amino acids. Germline CDR1 and CDR2: MDHEN and SYDVKM. Trimming pared 4 bases from V and 0 bases from J, leaving 4 bases between. The CDR3 sequence: CASSYYSYEQYF. The CDR3, as DNA: TGTGCCAGCAGTTACTACTCCTACGAGCAGTACTTC.